Shown below are 10 T cell receptor beta chains from a single sample sequenced in a study of T cell responses to AZD1222 COVID-19 vaccine. Sequencing was performed with immunoSEQ multiplex PCR; in TCRdb, only in-frame clones are kept and a portion is missing. Here the sample spans 140,000 to 150,000 clones, around nine tenths being singletons. Sample: peripheral blood, taken on day 0 of AZD1222 vaccination. The receptors here all came from an adult in good health.

The chain has TRBV19 and TRBJ2-1; 10 bases agree with TRBD2. Germline V gene lookup returns CDR1 LNHDA and CDR2 SQIVND (reference sequence). This CDR3 contains 18 residues. J gave up 0 bases and V 3 bases, and 8 bases lay outside the gene matches. The DNA of the CDR3 is TGTGCCAGTAGTATCAGGCTAGCGGGGGCTACCTCCTACAATGAGCAGTTCTTC. It yields the protein CASSIRLAGATSYNEQFF.

The CDR3 sequence: CASSGTSGSYNEQFF. The CDR3 nucleotides are TGCGCCAGCAGCGGGACTAGCGGCTCCTACAATGAGCAGTTCTTC. The chain joins TRBV4-1 to TRBJ2-1; 11 bases align to TRBD2. Per the germline V gene, CDR1 is MGHRA and CDR2 is YSYEKL. The CDR3 is 15 amino acids. Trimming took 5 bases from V and 0 from J; bases not matched to a gene: 0.

The chain combines TRBV3-1 (or the pseudogene TRBV3-2) with TRBJ2-2; no clear D gene. From germline, CDR1 is LGHDT and CDR2 YNNKEL (reference sequence). With 0 bases removed from V and 3 bases from J, the gap between germline ends came to 14 bases. CDR3 length equals 17 residues. The chain's CDR3 is CASSQDHGGSDTGELFF. CDR3 bases: TGTGCCAGCAGCCAAGATCATGGCGGCAGCGACACCGGGGAGCTGTTTTTT.

CDR3 nucleotide sequence: TGTGCCAGCAGCCCGCCCGGGACAGGTTCCTACGAGCAGTACTTC. Protein product: CASSPPGTGSYEQYF. The chain joins TRBV4-2 to TRBJ2-7, with 8 nucleotides matching TRBD1. CDR1 and CDR2 from the germline V gene are LGHNA and YNFKEQ. The CDR3 loop spans 15 amino acids. V was clipped by 4 bases and J by 1 base; unmatched bases: 6.

The CDR3 is CASSTTSGTYEQYF. Written as DNA, the CDR3 is TGTGCCAGCAGCACCACTAGCGGAACCTACGAGCAGTACTTC. V usage is TRBV11-2 and J usage is TRBJ2-7; the match to TRBD2 covers 8 bases. V gave up 5 bases and J gave up 2 bases; unmatched junction bases: 5. Germline V gene data show CDR1 as SGHAT and CDR2 as FQNNGV. There are 14 residues in the CDR3.

The V call is TRBV6-2 or TRBV6-3, the J call TRBJ2-7; unclear D gene. Trimming shortened V by 6 bases and J by 3 bases, and 6 bases separated the two germline ends. Germline V gene data show CDR1 as MNHEY and CDR2 as SVGEGT. The CDR3 sequence is 11 residues long. The CDR3 bases are TGTGCCAGCAGCCTCGGCTACGAGCAGTACTTC. Its translation: CASSLGYEQYF.

This chain connects TRBV6-5 to TRBJ2-5, with a tentative D call TRBD1 (6 bases). With 0 bases removed from V and 4 bases from J, the gap between germline ends came to 12 bases. Germline CDR1 is MNHEY and CDR2 is SVGAGI. The CDR3 runs 15 residues. The CDR3 loop is CASSYSAGEGETQYF. The CDR3 nucleotides read TGTGCCAGCAGTTACTCAGCAGGGGAAGGAGAGACCCAGTACTTC.

About this clone itself: The same CDR3 also results from other DNA sequences found in this sample. This chain joins TRBV15 and TRBJ1-4; 7 positions match TRBD1. The CDR3 has 14 residues. Germline V CDR1 and CDR2: LNHNV, YYDKDF (reference sequence). V was clipped by 1 base and J by 8 bases; unmatched bases: 4. CDR3 residues: CATSRGQGGEKLFF. The CDR3 DNA reads TGTGCCACCAGCAGAGGACAGGGTGGAGAAAAACTGTTTTTT. Full variable domain (remainder filled in from reference TRBV15 and TRBJ1-4): DAMVIQNPRYQVTQFGKPVTLSCSQTLNHNVMYWYQQKSSQAPKLLFHYYDKDFNNEADTPDNFQSRRPNTSFCFLDIRSPGLGDTAMYLCATSRGQGGEKLFFGSGTQLSVL.

This sequence joins TRBV4-3 and TRBJ2-7; TRBD1 aligns across 10 bases. The CDR3 runs 18 residues. Germline V gene sequence: CDR1 LGHNA, CDR2 YSLEER. J lost 2 bases, V lost 3 bases, and 13 bases had no gene match. CDR3 bases: TGCGCCAGCAGCCACATCATACCGACAGGGGGCCTCCCCTACGAGCAGTACTTC. Protein product: CASSHIIPTGGLPYEQYF.

The V gene is TRBV11-3, the J gene TRBJ2-7; either TRBD1 or TRBD2 may supply D (5 bases each). With 3 bases removed from V and 1 base from J, the gap between germline ends came to 13 bases. The germline V gene encodes CDR1 SGHNT and CDR2 YENEEA. There are 15 residues in the CDR3. The CDR3 DNA follows: TGTGCCAGCAGCTTCTCCGGGGCTCAATCCTACGAGCAGTACTTC. Its protein is CASSFSGAQSYEQYF.